This T cell receptor (beta chain) is drawn from a study of T cells in Graves' hyperthyroidism and ophthalmopathy. Trimming took off 3 bases at V and 4 bases at J, with 4 bases between the two ends. Germline CDR1 reads SEHNR; CDR2 reads FQNEAQ (reference sequence). The CDR3 loop spans 11 amino acids. Template material for amplifying TCR beta CDR3 regions consisted of RNA transcripts. The HTBI primer set was used in a first-round RT-PCR of the TCR CDR3. MiXCR, applied by TCRdb to the multiplex PCR reads, yields one record per CDR3 protein. This table holds 400,000 to 550,000 distinct CDR3 sequences, approximately 15% found once. This clonotype was observed a few times. A single base separates this from a much larger clone, so it may be a read error.

The V gene is TRBV7-9, the J gene TRBJ2-7, with unresolved D. Sequences were obtained from blood. The clonotype originates from a woman between 18 and 29 years old with Graves' hyperthyroidism. The CDR3 sequence is CASSFDYEQYV. DNA of the CDR3: TGTGCCAGCAGCTTCGATTACGAGCAGTACGTC.